The clone carrying this T cell receptor (beta chain) was counted only a few times. One entry per CDR3 protein, called by TCRdb with MiXCR from the 5' RACE reads. Here the sample spans under 60,000 distinct CDR3 sequences, approximately 9.9% being singletons. This entry belongs to a study of early T cells in non-severe SARS-CoV-2 infection. The TCR comes from an adult who was a healthcare worker with PCR-confirmed SARS-CoV-2 infection or an uninfected control (not recorded which). The sample taken for sequencing was whole blood.

The CDR3 loop reads CASSAGTRHYEQYF. CDR3 nucleotides: TGTGCCAGCAGCGCCGGGACTAGACACTACGAGCAGTACTTC. The chain uses TRBV27 and TRBJ2-7; 8 bases fit TRBD2. Trimming at V came to 6 bases and at J to 3 bases, leaving 7 bases not matched to a gene. From germline, CDR1 is MNHEY and CDR2 SMNVEV (reference sequence). The CDR3 consists of 14 residues.